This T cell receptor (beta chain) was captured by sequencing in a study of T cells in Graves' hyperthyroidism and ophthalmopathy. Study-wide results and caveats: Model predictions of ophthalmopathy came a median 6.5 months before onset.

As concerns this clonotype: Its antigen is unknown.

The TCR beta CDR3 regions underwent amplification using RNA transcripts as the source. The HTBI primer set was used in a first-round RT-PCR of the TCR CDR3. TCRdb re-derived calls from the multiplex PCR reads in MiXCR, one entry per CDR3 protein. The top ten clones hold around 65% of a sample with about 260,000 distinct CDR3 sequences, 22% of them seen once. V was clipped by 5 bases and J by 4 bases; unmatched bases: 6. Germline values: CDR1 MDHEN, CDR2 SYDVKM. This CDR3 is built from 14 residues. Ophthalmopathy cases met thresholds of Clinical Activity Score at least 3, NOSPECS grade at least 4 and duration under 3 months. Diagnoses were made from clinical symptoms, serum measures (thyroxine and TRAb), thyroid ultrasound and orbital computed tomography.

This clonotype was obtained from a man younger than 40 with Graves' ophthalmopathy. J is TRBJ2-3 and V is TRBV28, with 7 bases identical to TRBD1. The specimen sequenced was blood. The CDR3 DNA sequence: TGTGCCAGCAGTCCGTTACAGGGGCCAGATACGCAGTATTTT. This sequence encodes CASSPLQGPDTQYF.